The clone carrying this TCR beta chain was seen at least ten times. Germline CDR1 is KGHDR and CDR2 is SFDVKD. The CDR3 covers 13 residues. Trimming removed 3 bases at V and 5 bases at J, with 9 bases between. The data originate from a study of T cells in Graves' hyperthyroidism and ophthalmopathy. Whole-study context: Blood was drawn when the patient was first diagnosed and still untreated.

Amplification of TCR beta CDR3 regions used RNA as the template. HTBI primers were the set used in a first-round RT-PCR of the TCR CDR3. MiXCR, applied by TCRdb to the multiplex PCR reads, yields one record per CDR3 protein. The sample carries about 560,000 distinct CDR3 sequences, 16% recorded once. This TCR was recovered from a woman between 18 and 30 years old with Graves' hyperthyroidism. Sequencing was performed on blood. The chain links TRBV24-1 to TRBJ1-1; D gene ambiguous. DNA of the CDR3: TGTGCCACCAGTGATCGGGCTGGAACTGAAGCTTTCTTT. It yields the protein CATSDRAGTEAFF.